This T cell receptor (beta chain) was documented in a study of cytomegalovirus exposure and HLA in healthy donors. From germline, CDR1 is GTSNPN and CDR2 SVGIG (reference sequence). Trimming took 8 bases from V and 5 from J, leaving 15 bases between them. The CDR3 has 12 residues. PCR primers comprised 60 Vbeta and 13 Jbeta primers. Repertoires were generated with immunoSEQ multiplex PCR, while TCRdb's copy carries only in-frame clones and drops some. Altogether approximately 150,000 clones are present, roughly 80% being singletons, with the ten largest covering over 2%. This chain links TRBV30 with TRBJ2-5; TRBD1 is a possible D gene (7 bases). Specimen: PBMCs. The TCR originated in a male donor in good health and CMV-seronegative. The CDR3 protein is CAQSEGAETQYF. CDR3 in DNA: TGTGCCCAGTCGGAGGGGGCGGAGACCCAGTACTTC. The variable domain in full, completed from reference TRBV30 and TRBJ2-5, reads SQTIHQWPATLVQPVGSPLSLECTVEGTSNPNLYWYRQAAGRGLQLLFYSVGIGQISSEVPQNLSASRPQDRQFILSSKKLLLSDSGFYLCAQSEGAETQYFGPGTRLLVL.